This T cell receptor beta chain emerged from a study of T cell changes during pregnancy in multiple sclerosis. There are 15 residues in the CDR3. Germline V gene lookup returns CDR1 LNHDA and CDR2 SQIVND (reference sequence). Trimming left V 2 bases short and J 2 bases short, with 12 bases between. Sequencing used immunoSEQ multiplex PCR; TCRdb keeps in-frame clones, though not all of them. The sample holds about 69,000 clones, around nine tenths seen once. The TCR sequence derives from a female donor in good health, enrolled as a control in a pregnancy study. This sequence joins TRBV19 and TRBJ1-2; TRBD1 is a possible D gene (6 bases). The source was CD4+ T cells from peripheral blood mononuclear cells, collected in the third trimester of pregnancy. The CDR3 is CASSIITGKNYGYTF. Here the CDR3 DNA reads TGTGCCAGTAGTATAATTACAGGGAAGAACTATGGCTACACCTTC. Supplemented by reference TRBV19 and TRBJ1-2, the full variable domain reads DGGITQSPKYLFRKEGQNVTLSCEQNLNHDAMYWYRQDPGQGLRLIYYSQIVNDFQKGDIAEGYSVSREKKESFPLTVTSAQKNPTAFYLCASSIITGKNYGYTFGSGTRLTVV.